The clone carrying this T cell receptor beta chain was counted a few times. Antigen specificity is unknown. This specimen comes from a study of naive and memory T cell subsets. Study-wide results and caveats: Possibly reflecting memory cells re-expressing CD45RA, a few larger clonotypes occurred in naive repertoires, especially CD8.

The beta constant-region primer was an equimolar mix of two oligonucleotides covering TRBC1 and TRBC2. Four rounds of PCR amplified the ligated cDNA using nested alpha and beta constant-region primers plus SP2. Ligation attached a single-stranded oligonucleotide with a 12-nucleotide UMI and the SP2 primer to the cDNA 3' end. MiXCR, applied by TCRdb to the UMI-ligation and nested PCR reads, yields one record per CDR3 protein. The sample carries over 130,000 distinct CDR3 sequences, 15% to 20% recorded once. This TCR came from a human donor in good health. Sequenced: naive CD8+ T cells from blood.

CDR3 nucleotide sequence: TGTGCCAGCAGCTTAATGGGCCACGACGAGCAGTACTTC. It specifies CASSLMGHDEQYF. The chain recombines TRBV7-9 with TRBJ2-7; D call uncertain. Germline assignment: CDR1 SEHNR and CDR2 FQNEAQ (reference sequence). This CDR3 is built from 13 residues. V lost 2 bases to trimming and J lost 5 bases, with 10 bases between them.